Listed below are T cell receptor beta chains from one sample, sequenced in a study of blood T cell repertoires in COVID-19. Sequencing was performed with immunoSEQ multiplex PCR; in TCRdb, only in-frame clones are kept and a portion is missing. The sample contains 250,000 to 350,000 clones, 85% to 90% of which appear only once. Specimen: peripheral blood. These receptor sequences come from a woman in her forties or fifties with active or convalescent COVID-19. CDR3s include the opening cysteine and the closing phenylalanine or tryptophan. D genes are given only for firm matches. Only some rows state a clone size, as once, few, many or a class for expanded clones.

v_call,clone_size,d_call,j_call,cdr3_nt,cdr3_aa
TRBV6-2/TRBV6-3,.,TRBD2,TRBJ2-3,TGTGCCAGCAGTCGAGCGGGAGGGCTCCAAGATACGCAGTATTTT,CASSRAGGLQDTQYF
TRBV27,.,.,TRBJ2-1,TGTGCCAGCAGTTTACCCAGGGGCGCCGCGGGCAACTTATACAATGAGCAGTTCTTC,CASSLPRGAAGNLYNEQFF
TRBV7-3,.,.,TRBJ1-2,TGTGCCAGCAGCCCCGGACAGTCTAACTATGGCTACACCTTC,CASSPGQSNYGYTF
TRBV28,once,.,TRBJ1-1,TGTGCCAGCAGTTTAACGCAAGTAACTTCCAACACTGAAGCTTTCTTT,CASSLTQVTSNTEAFF
TRBV10-3,.,.,TRBJ1-4,TGTGCCATCAGTGAAGGACAGACTTCTAATGAAAAACTGTTTTTT,CAISEGQTSNEKLFF
TRBV6-5,.,.,TRBJ1-3,TGTGCCAGCAGTTACGACAGTCCGACAGGAAACACCATATATTTT,CASSYDSPTGNTIYF
TRBV4-3,.,TRBD1,TRBJ2-5,TGCGCCAGCAGCCCCGGACAGGGGACTCAAGAGACCCAGTACTTC,CASSPGQGTQETQYF
TRBV18,.,.,TRBJ1-2,TGTGCCAGCTCACCACAAGAACAGCGGTACGGCTACACCTTC,CASSPQEQRYGYTF
TRBV5-1,.,.,TRBJ1-1,TGCGCCAGCAGCATCCAACGCGGGGGAACAACTGAAGCTTTCTTT,CASSIQRGGTTEAFF
TRBV30,.,.,TRBJ1-5,TGTGCCTGGAGCGAAACAGGGTCTTCCCAGCATTTT,CAWSETGSSQHF
TRBV14,once,.,TRBJ1-1,TGTGCCAGCAGCCAAGAACGGGCGCAGGGTAAAGGAGACACTGAAGCTTTCTTT,CASSQERAQGKGDTEAFF
TRBV10-3,.,.,TRBJ1-1,TGTGCCATCAGCGAGAACGACCTGGAGGCTTTCTTT,CAISENDLEAFF
TRBV7-9,.,.,TRBJ1-2,TGTGCCAGCAGCCAGGGTGAGAACTATGGCTACACCTTC,CASSQGENYGYTF
TRBV21-1,.,.,TRBJ1-1,TGTGCCAGCAGCAACGAAAGAGTGCGGGTCTGGGCTTTCTTT,CASSNERVRVWAFF
TRBV19,.,TRBD2,TRBJ2-3,TGTGCCAGTAGTATTTCGGCTAGCGGGTCTCGAGGGGGTACGCAGTATTTT,CASSISASGSRGGTQYF
TRBV4-3,.,.,TRBJ2-3,TGCGCCAGCAGCCAAGAAGGGGCGCTCACAGATACGCAGTATTTT,CASSQEGALTDTQYF
TRBV7-9,.,TRBD2,TRBJ2-7,TGTGCCAGCAGCTTAGGTCTGCGGGGGGTGGGGCCCTACGAGCAGTACTTC,CASSLGLRGVGPYEQYF
TRBV6-2/TRBV6-3,.,.,TRBJ2-7,TGTGCCAGCCGCCCTGGCGGGGCCGCCTACGAGCAGTACTTC,CASRPGGAAYEQYF
TRBV12-3/TRBV12-4,.,TRBD1,TRBJ1-2,TGTGCCAGCAGTTTAAAGGGGGCTGGGGGCTACACCTTC,CASSLKGAGGYTF
TRBV12-3/TRBV12-4,.,.,TRBJ2-7,TGTGCCAGCAGTTTAGATCAGGGTGCCGAGCAGTACTTC,CASSLDQGAEQYF
TRBV19,.,.,TRBJ1-2,TGTGCCAGTAGCTCGGGGGTTGTTGGCTACACCTTC,CASSSGVVGYTF
TRBV27,.,TRBD1,TRBJ1-2,TGTGCCAGCAGGGGGACAGAGCTTAACTATGGCTACACCTTC,CASRGTELNYGYTF
TRBV11-2,.,TRBD1,TRBJ1-2,TGTGCCAGCAGCTTAGGCGCTGGACAGGGGCTTGTTGGCTACACCTTC,CASSLGAGQGLVGYTF
TRBV4-1,.,TRBD1,TRBJ1-1,TGCGCCAGCAGCCATCTACCAGGGGGCAACAGCTTGGGGACTGAAGCTTTCTTT,CASSHLPGGNSLGTEAFF
TRBV5-1,.,.,TRBJ2-7,TGCGCCAGCAGCTTGGCAGGGTTGGCCTACGAGCAGTACTTC,CASSLAGLAYEQYF
TRBV11-1,few,TRBD1,TRBJ1-2,TGTGCCAGCAGCCAACAGGGGTATACTAACTATGGCTACACCTTC,CASSQQGYTNYGYTF
TRBV29-1,.,TRBD1,TRBJ2-3,TGCAGCGTTGTCGAAGGGGGCGAGGATACGCAGTATTTT,CSVVEGGEDTQYF
TRBV12-3/TRBV12-4,.,TRBD1,TRBJ2-5,TGTGCCAGCAGTCTCAGGGGGATTGGGACCCAGTACTTC,CASSLRGIGTQYF
TRBV4-3,.,.,TRBJ2-2,TGCGCCAGCAGCCAAGCCACTGGGGGAGGCCGGGTTGGGCTGGGCACCGGGGAGCTGTTTTTT,CASSQATGGGRVGLGTGELFF
TRBV7-9,.,.,TRBJ1-5,TGTGCCAGCAGCCCGTTAGACGCCGGAGGCAATCAGCCCCAGCATTTT,CASSPLDAGGNQPQHF
TRBV25-1,.,TRBD1,TRBJ1-2,TGTGCCAGCAGTGAAAGCGGGACAGGGTACTATGGCTACACCTTC,CASSESGTGYYGYTF
TRBV30,.,.,TRBJ1-6,TGTGCCTGGATGGACAGCGGTTCACCCCTCCACTTT,CAWMDSGSPLHF
TRBV3-1/TRBV3-2,.,TRBD1,TRBJ1-1,TGTGCCAGCAGCCAAACAGGGGCCGTCACTGAAGCTTTCTTT,CASSQTGAVTEAFF
TRBV7-7,.,TRBD1,TRBJ1-1,TGTGCTAGCAGAATACAGGGGGCGATTGGGCGGGACACTGAAGCTTTCTTT,CASRIQGAIGRDTEAFF
TRBV19,.,TRBD2,TRBJ2-1,TGTGCCAGTAGTAGCGGGGGGCGGATATACAATAATGAGCAGTTCTTC,CASSSGGRIYNNEQFF
TRBV7-2,.,TRBD1,TRBJ2-1,TGTGCCAGCAGCCAAATACCGGGACAGGGGGCCGACAATGAGCAGTTCTTC,CASSQIPGQGADNEQFF
TRBV6-4,.,.,TRBJ2-3,TGTGCCAGCAGTGAAGGGGCAGGGGACACAGATACGCAGTATTTT,CASSEGAGDTDTQYF
TRBV30,once,TRBD1,TRBJ1-2,TGTGCCTGGACCGGGGACAGGGGAGGCTACACCTTC,CAWTGDRGGYTF
TRBV5-4,.,TRBD1,TRBJ2-7,TGTGCCAGCAGCTTGACAGGGGGCTACGAGCAGTACTTC,CASSLTGGYEQYF
TRBV28,.,.,TRBJ1-3,TGTGCCAGCAGTTTAAGCCCGAGAGGCCTCGGAAACACCATATATTTT,CASSLSPRGLGNTIYF
TRBV30,.,TRBD2,TRBJ2-1,TGTGCCTGGAGTACAGAGGTTGCGGGAGGACGACCAAATGAGCAGTTCTTC,CAWSTEVAGGRPNEQFF
TRBV5-6,.,.,TRBJ1-5,TGTGCCAGCAGCCCCGACAAGAGCAATCAGCCCCAGCATTTT,CASSPDKSNQPQHF
TRBV9,.,.,TRBJ2-3,TGTCAAGACGGCGGGGGCCTAACAGATACGCAGTATTTT,CQDGGGLTDTQYF
TRBV4-2,.,TRBD2,TRBJ2-3,TGTGCCAGCAGCCTCCGGACTAGCGGGGGGGCTCGGGCAGATACGCAGTATTTT,CASSLRTSGGARADTQYF
TRBV30,.,.,TRBJ2-7,TGTGCCTGGAGTGTTGTCTTCGAGCAGTACTTC,CAWSVVFEQYF
TRBV24-1,.,TRBD1,TRBJ2-7,TGTGCCACCAAAAAGGGCCGATTGGACAGGACCCTCTCCTACGAGCAGTACTTC,CATKKGRLDRTLSYEQYF
TRBV5-1,.,TRBD1,TRBJ2-2,TGCGCCAGCAGCCTCCCGGGACAGGGGGTTGTGCCTATTCCGACCGCCGGGGAGCTGTTTTTT,CASSLPGQGVVPIPTAGELFF
TRBV9,.,.,TRBJ1-1,TGTGCCAGCAGCGTAGACGCTATGAACACTGAAGCTTTCTTT,CASSVDAMNTEAFF
TRBV27,once,.,TRBJ2-1,TGTGCCAGCAGTTTACTGGCGGGTCCTTCCTACAATGAGCAGTTCTTC,CASSLLAGPSYNEQFF
TRBV27,.,TRBD1,TRBJ1-1,TGTGCCAGACGTTATACAACCGGGACAGGGGTGCAGAACACTGAAGCTTTCTTT,CARRYTTGTGVQNTEAFF
TRBV5-1,.,TRBD1,TRBJ1-2,TGCGCCAGCAGCTTAGTCAACCCCCGGGACAGTTTTAACTATGGCTACACCTTC,CASSLVNPRDSFNYGYTF
TRBV20-1,.,.,TRBJ2-7,TGCAGTGCAAAGGGGGGGAGCGAGCAGTACTTC,CSAKGGSEQYF
TRBV28,.,TRBD1,TRBJ2-5,TGTGCCAGCAGGGGACAGGGGGCGGGGGAGACCCAGTACTTC,CASRGQGAGETQYF
TRBV25-1,.,.,TRBJ1-2,TGTGCCAGCAGTGAATATATTAACAGTAACTATGGCTACACCTTC,CASSEYINSNYGYTF
TRBV6-5,.,.,TRBJ1-2,TGTGCCACCCGCGGGGGAAACTATGGCTACACCTTC,CATRGGNYGYTF
TRBV14,many,.,TRBJ2-7,TGTGCCAGCAGCCCGTTAAGACCGACAAGATCCGAGCAGTACTTC,CASSPLRPTRSEQYF